The rows below give T cell receptor beta chains drawn from one sample of a study of control samples from healthy donors and cancer patients. Sequenced by immunoSEQ multiplex PCR; TCRdb stores in-frame clones only, minus some. The sample contains fewer than 300,000 clones, roughly 82% of which appear only once. The sequenced sample was PBMCs. These receptors all come from a woman aged 60-75 years with lung cancer. The CDR3 runs from the conserved cysteine through the conserved F or W.

V: TRBV5-1; CDR3: CASSGGTVDSGANVLTF
V: TRBV6-1; CDR3: CASSEGTGFSNQPQHF
V: TRBV19; CDR3: CASSIISGEGGPQPQHF
V: TRBV6-5; CDR3: CASSYSRQANYEQYF
V: TRBV7-6; CDR3: CASSNRLAKNTGELFF
V: TRBV18; CDR3: CASSPRGLAGGETQYF
V: TRBV11-2; CDR3: CASSLNSAGREGEKLFF
V: TRBV2; CDR3: CASREGSGTGELFF
V: TRBV7-9; CDR3: CASSLVVASDSYEQYF
V: TRBV7-9; CDR3: CASSSDAGFYGYTF
V: TRBV27; CDR3: CASSPTGIDSPLHF
V: TRBV2; CDR3: CASSASGGSYNEQFF
V: TRBV6-1; CDR3: CASSEAIGQGTYEQYF
V: TRBV7-3; CDR3: CASSRTGAPDEKLFF
V: TRBV3-1/TRBV3-2; CDR3: CASYDHVTGELFF
V: TRBV19; CDR3: CASSWDRGRVYGYTF
V: TRBV15; CDR3: CATSRDGQGTSPLHF
V: TRBV9; CDR3: CASSVAGNNEQFF
V: TRBV4-1; CDR3: CASSQLRVAGELFF
V: TRBV10-3; CDR3: CAISERSSPNYEQYF
V: TRBV30; CDR3: CAWEGGFNQPQHF
V: TRBV10-3; CDR3: CAIKRTGRDYEQYF
V: TRBV6-5; CDR3: CATGDATNEKLFF
V: TRBV29-1; CDR3: CSVALRTSYEQYF
V: TRBV5-8; CDR3: CASSLWVRRGANTEAFF
V: TRBV3-1/TRBV3-2; CDR3: CASSQEGTIGGTQYF
V: TRBV28; CDR3: CASSFGSAHGEKLFF
V: TRBV6-5; CDR3: CASSYSFRDRGQGYTF
V: TRBV5-1; CDR3: CASSSTNLVNEQFF
V: TRBV5-6; CDR3: CASSLDPGADYGYTF
V: TRBV9; CDR3: CASSVLQGAEGEQFF
V: TRBV3-1/TRBV3-2; CDR3: CASSQARVYGYTF
V: TRBV9; CDR3: CASSVGGGGNYGYTF
V: TRBV24-1; CDR3: CATSSSGEVTDTQYF
V: TRBV30; CDR3: CAWSSPTVLNQPQHF
V: TRBV2; CDR3: CASSAGGGGVTDTQYF
V: TRBV19; CDR3: CASSIGGGWETQYF
V: TRBV18; CDR3: CASSPYIIGTGGTEAFF
V: TRBV7-2; CDR3: CASSTTGTGLSPLHF
V: TRBV28; CDR3: CASSSVPGLASTDTQYF
V: TRBV7-2; CDR3: CASSFEAEETQYF
V: TRBV14; CDR3: CAILRNEQFF
V: TRBV28; CDR3: CASSLYRGRTGGLAGGSNYNEQFF
V: TRBV27; CDR3: CASSALEGTEAFF
V: TRBV19; CDR3: CASSIGQGSFETQYF